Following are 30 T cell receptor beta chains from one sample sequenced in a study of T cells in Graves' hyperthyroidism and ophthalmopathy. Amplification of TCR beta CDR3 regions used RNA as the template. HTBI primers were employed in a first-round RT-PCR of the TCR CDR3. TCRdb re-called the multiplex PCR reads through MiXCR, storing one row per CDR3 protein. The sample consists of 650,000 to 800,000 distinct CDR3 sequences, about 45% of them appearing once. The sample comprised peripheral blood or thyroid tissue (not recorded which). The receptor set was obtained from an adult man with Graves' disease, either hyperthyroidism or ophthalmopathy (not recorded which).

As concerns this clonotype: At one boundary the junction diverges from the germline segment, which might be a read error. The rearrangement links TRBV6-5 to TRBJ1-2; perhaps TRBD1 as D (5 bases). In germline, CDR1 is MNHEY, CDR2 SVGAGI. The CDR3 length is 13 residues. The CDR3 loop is CAISYRSLYGYTF. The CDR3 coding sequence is TGTGCCATCAGTTACAGGTCGCTCTATGGCTACACCTTC.

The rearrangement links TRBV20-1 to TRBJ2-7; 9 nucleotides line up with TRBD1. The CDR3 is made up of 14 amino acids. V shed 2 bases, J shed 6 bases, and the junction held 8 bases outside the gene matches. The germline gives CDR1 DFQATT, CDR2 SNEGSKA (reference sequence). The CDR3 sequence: CSARTGTGTVEQYF. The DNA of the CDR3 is TGCAGTGCTAGAACCGGGACAGGGACGGTCGAGCAGTACTTC.

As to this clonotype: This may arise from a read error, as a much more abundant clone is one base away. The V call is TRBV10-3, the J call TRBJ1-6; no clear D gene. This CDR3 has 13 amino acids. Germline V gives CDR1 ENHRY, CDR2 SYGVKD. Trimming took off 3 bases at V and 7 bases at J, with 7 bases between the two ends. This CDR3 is CAISELRNSPLHF. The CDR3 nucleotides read TGTGCCATCAGTGAACTCCGGAATTCACCCCTCCACTTT.

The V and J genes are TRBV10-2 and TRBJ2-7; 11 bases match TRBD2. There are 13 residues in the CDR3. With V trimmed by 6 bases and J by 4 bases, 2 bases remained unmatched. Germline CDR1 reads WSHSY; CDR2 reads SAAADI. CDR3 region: CASRLAGEYEQYF. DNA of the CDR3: TGCGCCAGCAGACTAGCGGGAGAATACGAGCAGTACTTC.

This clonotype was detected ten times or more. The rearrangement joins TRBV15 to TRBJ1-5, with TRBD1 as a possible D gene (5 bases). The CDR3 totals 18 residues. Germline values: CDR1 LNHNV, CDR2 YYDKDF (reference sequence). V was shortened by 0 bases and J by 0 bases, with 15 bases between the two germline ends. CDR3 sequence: CATSRDIDRGYSNQPQHF. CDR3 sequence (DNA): TGTGCCACCAGCAGAGATATCGACAGAGGGTATAGCAATCAGCCCCAGCATTTT.

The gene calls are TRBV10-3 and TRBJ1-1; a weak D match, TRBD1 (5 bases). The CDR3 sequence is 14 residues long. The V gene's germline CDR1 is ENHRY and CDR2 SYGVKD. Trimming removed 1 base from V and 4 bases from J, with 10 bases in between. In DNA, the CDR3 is TGTGCCATCAGTGAGTTGGGGGGTAGCACTGAAGCTTTCTTT. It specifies CAISELGGSTEAFF.

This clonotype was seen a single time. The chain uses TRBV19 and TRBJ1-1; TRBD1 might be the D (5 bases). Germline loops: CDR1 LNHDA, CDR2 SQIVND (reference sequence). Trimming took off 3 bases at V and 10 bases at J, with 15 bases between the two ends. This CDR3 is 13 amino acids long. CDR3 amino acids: CASSINRDQGAFF. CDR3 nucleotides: TGTGCCAGTAGTATTAATAGGGACCAGGGAGCTTTCTTT.

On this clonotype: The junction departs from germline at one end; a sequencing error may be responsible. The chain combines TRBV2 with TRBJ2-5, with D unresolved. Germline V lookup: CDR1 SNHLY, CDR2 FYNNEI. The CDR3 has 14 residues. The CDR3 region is CASSTRMGAETQYF. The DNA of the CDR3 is TGTGCCAGCAGTACCAGGATGGGTGCGGAGACCCAATACTTC. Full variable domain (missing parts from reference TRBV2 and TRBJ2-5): EPEVTQTPSHQVTQMGQEVILRCVPISNHLYFYWYRQILGQKVEFLVSFYNNEISEKSEIFDDQFSVERPDGSNFTLKIRSTKLEDSAMYFCASSTRMGAETQYFGPGTRLLVL.

The CDR3 sequence is CASSRQGPGYEQYF. In DNA form, the CDR3 reads TGTGCCAGCTCACGGCAGGGGCCTGGGTACGAGCAGTACTTC. The chain employs TRBV6-1 and TRBJ2-7, with D perhaps matching TRBD1 (6 bases). V lost 8 bases and J lost 4, with 18 bases in between. Germline loops: CDR1 MNHNS, CDR2 SASEGT. The CDR3 is made up of 14 amino acids.

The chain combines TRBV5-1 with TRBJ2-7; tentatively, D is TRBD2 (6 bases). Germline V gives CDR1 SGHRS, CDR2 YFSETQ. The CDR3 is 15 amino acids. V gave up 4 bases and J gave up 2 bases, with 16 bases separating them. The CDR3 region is CASSERGLHTYEQYF. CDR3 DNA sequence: TGCGCCAGCAGCGAACGGGGACTTCATACCTACGAGCAGTACTTC. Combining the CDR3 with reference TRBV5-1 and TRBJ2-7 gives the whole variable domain KAGVTQTPRYLIKTRGQQVTLSCSPISGHRSVSWYQQTPGQGLQFLFEYFSETQRNKGNFPGRFSGRQFSNSRSEMNVSTLELGDSALYLCASSERGLHTYEQYFGPGTRLTVT.

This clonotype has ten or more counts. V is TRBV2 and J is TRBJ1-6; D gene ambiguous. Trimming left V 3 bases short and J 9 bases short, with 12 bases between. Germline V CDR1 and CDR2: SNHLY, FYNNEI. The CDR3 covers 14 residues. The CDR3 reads CASSEEGFRSPLHF. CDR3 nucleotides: TGTGCCAGCAGTGAGGAGGGTTTCCGTTCACCCCTCCACTTT.

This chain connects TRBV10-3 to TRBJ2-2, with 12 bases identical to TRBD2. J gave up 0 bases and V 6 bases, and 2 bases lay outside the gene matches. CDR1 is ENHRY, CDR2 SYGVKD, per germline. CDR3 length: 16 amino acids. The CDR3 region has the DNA TGTGCCATCAGGACTAGCGGGGGAACGAACACCGGGGAGCTGTTTTTT. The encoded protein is CAIRTSGGTNTGELFF.

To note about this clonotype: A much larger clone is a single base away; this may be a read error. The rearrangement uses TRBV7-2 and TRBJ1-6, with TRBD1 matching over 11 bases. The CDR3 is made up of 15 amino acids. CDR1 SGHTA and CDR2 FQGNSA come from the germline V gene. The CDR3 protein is CAGSHRDRGSSPLHF. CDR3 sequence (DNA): TGTGCCGGCAGCCACCGGGACAGGGGGAGTTCACCCCTCCACTTT.

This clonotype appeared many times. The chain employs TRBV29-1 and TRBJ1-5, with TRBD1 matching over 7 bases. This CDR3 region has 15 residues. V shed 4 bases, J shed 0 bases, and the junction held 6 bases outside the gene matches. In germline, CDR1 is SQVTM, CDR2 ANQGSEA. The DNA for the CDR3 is TGCAGCGTTGTGTTCCGGACAGGTAGCAATCAGCCCCAGCATTTT. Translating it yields CSVVFRTGSNQPQHF.

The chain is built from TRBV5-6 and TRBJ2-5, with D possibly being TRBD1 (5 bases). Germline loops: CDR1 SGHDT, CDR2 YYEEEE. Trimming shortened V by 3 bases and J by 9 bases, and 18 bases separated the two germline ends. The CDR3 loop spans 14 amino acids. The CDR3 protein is CASSYTDKATSQYF. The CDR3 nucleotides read TGTGCCAGCAGCTACACGGACAAGGCAACATCCCAGTACTTC.

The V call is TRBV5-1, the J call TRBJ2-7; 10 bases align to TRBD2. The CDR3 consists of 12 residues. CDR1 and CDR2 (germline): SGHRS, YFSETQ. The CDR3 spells CAIVAGGYEQYF. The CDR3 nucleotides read TGCGCAATAGTAGCGGGGGGCTACGAGCAGTACTTC.

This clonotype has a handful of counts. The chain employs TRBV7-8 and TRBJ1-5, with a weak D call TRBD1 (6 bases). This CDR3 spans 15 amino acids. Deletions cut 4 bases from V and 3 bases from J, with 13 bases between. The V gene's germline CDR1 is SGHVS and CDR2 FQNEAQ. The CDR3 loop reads CASSSGQPDNQPQHF. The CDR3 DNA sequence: TGTGCCAGCAGCTCCGGACAGCCCGACAATCAGCCCCAGCATTTT.

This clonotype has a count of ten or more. The CDR3 loop reads CATSSNEGLAGIYEQYF. As DNA, the CDR3 is TGTGCCACCAGCTCCAACGAGGGACTAGCGGGAATATACGAGCAGTACTTC. This chain links TRBV15 with TRBJ2-7; 13 bases fit TRBD2. Losses at the gene ends were 5 bases for V and 4 bases for J; bases not matched to a gene: 11. The CDR3 has 17 residues. Germline CDR1 reads LNHNV; CDR2 reads YYDKDF (reference sequence).

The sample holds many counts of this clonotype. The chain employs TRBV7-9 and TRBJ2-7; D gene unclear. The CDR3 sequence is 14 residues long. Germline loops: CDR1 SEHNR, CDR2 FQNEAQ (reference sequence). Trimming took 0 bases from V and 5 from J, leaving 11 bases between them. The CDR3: CASSLAGSLDEQYF. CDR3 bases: TGTGCCAGCAGCTTAGCAGGAAGTCTTGACGAGCAGTACTTC. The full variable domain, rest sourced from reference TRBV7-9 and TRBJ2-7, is DTGVSQNPRHKITKRGQNVTFRCDPISEHNRLYWYRQTLGQGPEFLTYFQNEAQLEKSRLLSDRFSAERPKGSFSTLEIQRTEQGDSAMYLCASSLAGSLDEQYFGPGTRLTVT.

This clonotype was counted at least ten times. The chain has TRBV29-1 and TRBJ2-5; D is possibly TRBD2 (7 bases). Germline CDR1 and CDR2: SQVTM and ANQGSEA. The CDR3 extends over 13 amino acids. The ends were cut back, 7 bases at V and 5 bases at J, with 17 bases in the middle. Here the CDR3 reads CSGGGRPGETQYF. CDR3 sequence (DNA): TGCAGCGGGGGGGGCAGGCCGGGGGAGACCCAGTACTTC.

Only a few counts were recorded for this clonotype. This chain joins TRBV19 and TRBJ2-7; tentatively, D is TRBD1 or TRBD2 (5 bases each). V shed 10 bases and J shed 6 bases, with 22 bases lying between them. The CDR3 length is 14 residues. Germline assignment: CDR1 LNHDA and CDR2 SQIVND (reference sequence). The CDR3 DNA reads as TGTGCCACCAAGGGATCAGGGCGGGCTGCCGAGCAGTACTTC. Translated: CATKGSGRAAEQYF.

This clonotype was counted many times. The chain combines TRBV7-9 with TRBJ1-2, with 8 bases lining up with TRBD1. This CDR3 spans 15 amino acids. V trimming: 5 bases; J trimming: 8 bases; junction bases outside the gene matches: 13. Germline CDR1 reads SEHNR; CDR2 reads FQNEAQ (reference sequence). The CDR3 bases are TGTGCCAGCAGCCTGCTCCTCTTGACAGGGGACGGCTACACCTTC. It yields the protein CASSLLLLTGDGYTF.

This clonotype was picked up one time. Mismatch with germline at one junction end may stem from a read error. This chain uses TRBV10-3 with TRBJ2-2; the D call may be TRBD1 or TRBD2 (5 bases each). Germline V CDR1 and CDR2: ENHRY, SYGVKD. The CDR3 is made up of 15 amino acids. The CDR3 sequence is CASSYGTKETGELFF. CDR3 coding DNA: TGTGCCAGCAGTTACGGGACGAAGGAGACCGGGGAGCTGTTTTTT.

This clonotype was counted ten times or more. Here the CDR3 reads CASSGDKSNQPQHF. CDR3 bases: TGTGCCAGCAGCGGCGACAAGAGCAATCAGCCCCAGCATTTT. The chain carries TRBV7-8 and TRBJ1-5; D unclear. Trimming pared 5 bases from V and 1 base from J, leaving 9 bases between. The CDR3 loop spans 14 amino acids. CDR1 is SGHVS and CDR2 is FQNEAQ in the germline V gene.

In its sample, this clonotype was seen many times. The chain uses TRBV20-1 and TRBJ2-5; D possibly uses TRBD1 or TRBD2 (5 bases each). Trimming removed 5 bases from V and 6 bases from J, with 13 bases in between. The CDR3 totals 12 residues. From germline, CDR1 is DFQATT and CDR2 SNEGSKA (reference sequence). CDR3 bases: TGCAGTGCTTACCGGGACGGGAAGACCCAGTACTTC. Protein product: CSAYRDGKTQYF.

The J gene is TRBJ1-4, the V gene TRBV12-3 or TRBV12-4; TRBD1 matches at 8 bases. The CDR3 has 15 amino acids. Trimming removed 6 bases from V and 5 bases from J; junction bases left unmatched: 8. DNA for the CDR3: TGTGCCAGCAGGACAACAGGGGGGAGGAATGAAAAACTGTTTTTT. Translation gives CASRTTGGRNEKLFF.

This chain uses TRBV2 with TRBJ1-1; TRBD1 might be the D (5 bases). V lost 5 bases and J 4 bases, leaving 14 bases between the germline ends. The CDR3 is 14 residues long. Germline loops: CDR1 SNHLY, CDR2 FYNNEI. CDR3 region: CASSYALGGTEAFF. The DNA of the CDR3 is TGTGCCAGCAGTTACGCGCTGGGGGGCACTGAAGCTTTCTTT.

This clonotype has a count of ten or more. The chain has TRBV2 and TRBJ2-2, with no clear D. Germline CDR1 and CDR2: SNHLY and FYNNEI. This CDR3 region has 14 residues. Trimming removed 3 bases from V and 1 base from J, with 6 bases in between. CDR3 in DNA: TGTGCCAGCAGTGAGGAGCAGAACACCGGGGAGCTGTTTTTT. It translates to CASSEEQNTGELFF.

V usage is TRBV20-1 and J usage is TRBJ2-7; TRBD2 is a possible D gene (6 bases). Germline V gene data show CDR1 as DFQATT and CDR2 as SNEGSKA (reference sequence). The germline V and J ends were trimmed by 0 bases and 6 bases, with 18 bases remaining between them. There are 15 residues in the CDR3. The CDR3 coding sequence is TGCAGTGCTAGAGAACCCGGGGCCATTAGCGGCGAGCAGTACTTC. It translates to CSAREPGAISGEQYF.

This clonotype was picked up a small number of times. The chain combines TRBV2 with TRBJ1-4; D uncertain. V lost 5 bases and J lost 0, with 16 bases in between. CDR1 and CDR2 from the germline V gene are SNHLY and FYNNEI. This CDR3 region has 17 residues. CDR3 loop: CASSLPPTDATNEKLFF. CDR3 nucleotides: TGTGCCAGCAGTCTACCCCCCACGGACGCAACTAATGAAAAACTGTTTTTT.